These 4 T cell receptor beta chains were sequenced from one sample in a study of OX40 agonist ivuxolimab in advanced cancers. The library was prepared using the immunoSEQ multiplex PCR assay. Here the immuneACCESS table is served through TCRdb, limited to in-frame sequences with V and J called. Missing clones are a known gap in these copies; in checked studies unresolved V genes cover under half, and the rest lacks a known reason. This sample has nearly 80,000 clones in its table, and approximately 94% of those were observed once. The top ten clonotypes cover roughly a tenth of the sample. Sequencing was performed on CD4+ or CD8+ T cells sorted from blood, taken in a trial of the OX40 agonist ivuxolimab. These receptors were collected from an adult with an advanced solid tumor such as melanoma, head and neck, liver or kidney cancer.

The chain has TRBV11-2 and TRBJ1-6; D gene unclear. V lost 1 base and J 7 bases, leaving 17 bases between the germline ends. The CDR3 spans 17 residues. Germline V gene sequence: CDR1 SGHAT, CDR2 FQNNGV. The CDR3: CASSLGGYRAPNSPLHF. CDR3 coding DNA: TGTGCCAGCAGCTTAGGTGGCTATAGGGCGCCCAATTCACCCCTCCACTTT.

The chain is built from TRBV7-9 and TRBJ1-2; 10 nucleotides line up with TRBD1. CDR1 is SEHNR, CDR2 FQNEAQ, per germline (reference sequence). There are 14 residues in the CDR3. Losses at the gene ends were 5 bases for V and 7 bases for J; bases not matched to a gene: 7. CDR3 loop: CASSKTGGGFGYTF. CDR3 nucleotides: TGTGCCAGCAGCAAGACAGGGGGCGGCTTTGGCTACACCTTC.

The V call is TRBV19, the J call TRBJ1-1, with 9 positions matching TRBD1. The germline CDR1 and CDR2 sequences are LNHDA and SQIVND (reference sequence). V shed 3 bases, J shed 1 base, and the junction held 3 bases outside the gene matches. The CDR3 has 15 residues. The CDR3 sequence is CASSITDRGNTEAFF. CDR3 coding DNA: TGTGCCAGTAGTATCACGGACAGGGGGAACACTGAAGCTTTCTTT.

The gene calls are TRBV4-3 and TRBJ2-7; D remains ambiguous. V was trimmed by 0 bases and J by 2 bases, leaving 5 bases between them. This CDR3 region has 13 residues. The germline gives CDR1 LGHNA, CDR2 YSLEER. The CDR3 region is CASSQDRTYEQYF. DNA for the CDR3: TGCGCCAGCAGCCAAGATCGGACCTACGAGCAGTACTTC.